This TCR beta chain is from a study of T-cell memory formation after mild COVID-19. Study summary: TCR clusters largely stayed donor specific. Study-wide findings and caveats: CD4+ contracting clones were mainly CM and EM; CD8+ ones, EMRA.

Concerning this clonotype itself: The antigen remains undetermined.

Using its own MiXCR run on the 5' RACE reads, TCRdb lists one record per CDR3 protein. The table includes hundreds of thousands of distinct CDR3 sequences, about a fifth detected once. CDR3 length: 13 amino acids. V was clipped by 6 bases and J by 7 bases; unmatched bases: 8. Germline values: CDR1 MNHEY, CDR2 SVGAGI. Sequenced sample: PBMCs or a T cell subset sorted from them (not recorded which). This chain connects TRBV6-5 to TRBJ1-2; TRBD1 matches at 7 bases. The origin of this receptor is an adult woman who had mild COVID-19 (a few samples of this study predate the infection). Cell type and time point are not known. CDR3 sequence: CASSHYRDSGYTF. The CDR3 DNA reads as TGTGCCAGCAGCCACTACCGGGACAGTGGCTACACCTTC.